The sequence of this T cell receptor (beta chain) was determined in a study of T cell repertoires in cytomegalovirus infection. Findings and caveats of the study: Predominance within the ex vivo response was attributable to HLA-C-restricted CMV-specific TCR beta clonotypes.

Germline values: CDR1 LGHDT, CDR2 YNNKEL (reference sequence). The CDR3 covers 16 residues. V lost 4 bases and J lost 3; bases outside the gene matches: 4. TCRdb re-called the reads through MiXCR, storing one row per CDR3 protein. The sample consists of approximately 300,000 distinct CDR3 sequences, 25% to 35% of them appearing once. This clonotype has a handful of counts. Its antigen is not known. Sample: cultured PBMCs, taken from culture after CMV antigen stimulation. The chain has TRBV3-1 and TRBJ2-2; TRBD2 matches 11 bases. This receptor was taken from a human donor in good health (CMV status not recorded). Some clones in this sample may be carry-over from other donors' samples. DNA for the CDR3: TGTGCCAGCAGCCTTGGGACTAGCGGATACACCGGGGAGCTGTTTTTT. Protein: CASSLGTSGYTGELFF.